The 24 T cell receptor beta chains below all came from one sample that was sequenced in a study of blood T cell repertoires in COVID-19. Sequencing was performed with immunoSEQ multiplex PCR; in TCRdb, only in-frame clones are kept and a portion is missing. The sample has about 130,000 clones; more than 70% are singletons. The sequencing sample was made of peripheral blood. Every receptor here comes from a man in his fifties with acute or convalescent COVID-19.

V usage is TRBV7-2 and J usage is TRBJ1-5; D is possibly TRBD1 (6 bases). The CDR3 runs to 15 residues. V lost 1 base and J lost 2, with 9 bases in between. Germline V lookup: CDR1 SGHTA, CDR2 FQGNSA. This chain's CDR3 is CASSLEGGGNQPQHF. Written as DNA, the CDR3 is TGTGCCAGCAGCTTAGAAGGGGGAGGCAATCAGCCCCAGCATTTT.

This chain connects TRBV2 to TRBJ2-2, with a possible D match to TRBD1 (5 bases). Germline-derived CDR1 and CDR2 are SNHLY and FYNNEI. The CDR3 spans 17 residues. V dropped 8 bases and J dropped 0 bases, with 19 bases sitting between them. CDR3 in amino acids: CASLGRAASPNTGELFF. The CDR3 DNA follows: TGTGCCAGCTTGGGGCGCGCAGCCTCCCCGAACACCGGGGAGCTGTTTTTT.

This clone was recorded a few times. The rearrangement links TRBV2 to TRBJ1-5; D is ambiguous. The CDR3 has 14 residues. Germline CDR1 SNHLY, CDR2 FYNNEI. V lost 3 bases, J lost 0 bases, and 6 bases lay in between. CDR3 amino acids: CASSDGVSNQPQHF. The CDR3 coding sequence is TGTGCCAGCAGTGATGGAGTTAGCAATCAGCCCCAGCATTTT.

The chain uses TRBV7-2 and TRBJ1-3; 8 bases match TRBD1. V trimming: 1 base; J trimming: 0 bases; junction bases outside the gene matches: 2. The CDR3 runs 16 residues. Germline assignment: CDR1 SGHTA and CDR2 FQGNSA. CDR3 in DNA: TGTGCCAGCAGCTTAGTTGGACAGGGCTCTGGAAACACCATATATTTT. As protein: CASSLVGQGSGNTIYF. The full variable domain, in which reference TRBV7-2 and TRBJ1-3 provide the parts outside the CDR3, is GAGVSQSPSNKVTEKGKDVELRCDPISGHTALYWYRQSLGQGLEFLIYFQGNSAPDKSGLPSDRFSAERTGGSVSTLTIQRTQQEDSAVYLCASSLVGQGSGNTIYFGEGSWLTVV.

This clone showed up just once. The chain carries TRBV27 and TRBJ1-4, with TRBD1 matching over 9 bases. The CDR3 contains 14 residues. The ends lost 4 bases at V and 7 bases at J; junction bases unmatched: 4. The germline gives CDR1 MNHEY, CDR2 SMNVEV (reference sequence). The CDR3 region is CASSSQGASEKLFF. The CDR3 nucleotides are TGTGCCAGCAGTTCACAGGGGGCGAGTGAAAAACTGTTTTTT.

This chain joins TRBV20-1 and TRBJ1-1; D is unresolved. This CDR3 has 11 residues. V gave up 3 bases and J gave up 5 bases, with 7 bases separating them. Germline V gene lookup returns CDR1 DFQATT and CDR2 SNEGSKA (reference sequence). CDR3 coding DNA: TGCAGTGCTAGGAGGAGGACTGAAGCTTTCTTT. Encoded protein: CSARRRTEAFF.

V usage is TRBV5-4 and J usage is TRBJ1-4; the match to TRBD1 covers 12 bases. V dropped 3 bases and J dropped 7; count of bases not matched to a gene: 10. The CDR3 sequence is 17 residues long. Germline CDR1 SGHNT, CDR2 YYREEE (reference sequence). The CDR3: CASSSKGQGAWGEKLFF. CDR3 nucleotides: TGTGCCAGCAGCTCAAAGGGACAGGGGGCATGGGGTGAAAAACTGTTTTTT.

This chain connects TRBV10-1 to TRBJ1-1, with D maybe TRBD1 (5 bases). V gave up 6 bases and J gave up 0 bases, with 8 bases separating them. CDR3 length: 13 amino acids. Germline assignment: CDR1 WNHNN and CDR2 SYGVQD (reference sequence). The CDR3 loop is CASSATVNTEAFF. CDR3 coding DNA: TGCGCCAGCAGCGCGACAGTGAACACTGAAGCTTTCTTT.

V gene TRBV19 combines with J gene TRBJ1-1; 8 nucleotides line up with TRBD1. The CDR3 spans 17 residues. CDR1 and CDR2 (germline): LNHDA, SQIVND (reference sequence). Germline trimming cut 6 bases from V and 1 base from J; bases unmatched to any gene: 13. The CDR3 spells CASSILFRGRGNTEAFF. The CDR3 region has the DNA TGTGCCAGTAGCATACTCTTCAGGGGGCGAGGGAACACTGAAGCTTTCTTT.

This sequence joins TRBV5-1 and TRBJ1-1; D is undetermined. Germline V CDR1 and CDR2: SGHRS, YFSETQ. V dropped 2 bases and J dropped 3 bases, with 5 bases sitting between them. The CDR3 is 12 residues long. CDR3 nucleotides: TGCGCCAGCAGCTTATTAGACACTGAAGCTTTCTTT. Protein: CASSLLDTEAFF. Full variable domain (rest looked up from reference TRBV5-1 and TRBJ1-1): KAGVTQTPRYLIKTRGQQVTLSCSPISGHRSVSWYQQTPGQGLQFLFEYFSETQRNKGNFPGRFSGRQFSNSRSEMNVSTLELGDSALYLCASSLLDTEAFFGQGTRLTVV.

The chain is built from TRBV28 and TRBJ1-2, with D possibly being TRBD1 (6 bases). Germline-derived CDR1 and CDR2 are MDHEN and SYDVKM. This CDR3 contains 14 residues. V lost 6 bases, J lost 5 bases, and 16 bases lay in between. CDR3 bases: TGTGCCAGCAGGGGGGGGGCGGCTGGTTATGGCTACACCTTC. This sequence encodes CASRGGAAGYGYTF.

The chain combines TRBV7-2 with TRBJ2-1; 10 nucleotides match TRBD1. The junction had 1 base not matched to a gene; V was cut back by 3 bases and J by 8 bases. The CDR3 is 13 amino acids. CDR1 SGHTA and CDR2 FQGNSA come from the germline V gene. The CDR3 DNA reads TGTGCCAGCAGCTTCGGGACAGGGGATGAGCAGTTCTTC. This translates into CASSFGTGDEQFF.

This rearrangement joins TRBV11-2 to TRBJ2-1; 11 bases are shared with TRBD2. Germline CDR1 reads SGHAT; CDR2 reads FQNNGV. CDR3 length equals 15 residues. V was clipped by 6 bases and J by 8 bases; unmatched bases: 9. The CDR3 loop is CASSPTSGAWDEQFF. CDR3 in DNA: TGTGCCAGCAGTCCGACTAGCGGGGCATGGGATGAGCAGTTCTTC.

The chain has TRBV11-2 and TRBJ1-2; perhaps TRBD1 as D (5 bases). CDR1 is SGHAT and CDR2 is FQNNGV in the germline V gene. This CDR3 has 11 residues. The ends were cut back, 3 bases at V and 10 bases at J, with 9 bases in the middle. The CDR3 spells CASSLGPLYTF. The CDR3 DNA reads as TGTGCCAGCAGCTTGGGGCCTCTCTACACCTTC.

The CDR3 coding sequence is TGTGCCAGTACGCTACTCACCGGGACAGAGGGCAATGAGCAGTTCTTC. This encodes CASTLLTGTEGNEQFF. This sequence joins TRBV2 and TRBJ2-1; 7 nucleotides line up with TRBD1. The J segment lost 6 bases and the V segment lost 9 bases, leaving 17 bases of the junction unmatched. The CDR3 loop spans 16 amino acids. Germline CDR1 and CDR2: SNHLY and FYNNEI.

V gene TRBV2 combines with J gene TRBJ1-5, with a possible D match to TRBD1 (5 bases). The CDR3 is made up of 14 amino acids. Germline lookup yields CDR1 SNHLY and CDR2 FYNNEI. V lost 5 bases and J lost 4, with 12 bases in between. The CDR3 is CASSTDSYNQPQHF. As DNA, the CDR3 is TGTGCCAGCAGTACTGACAGCTATAATCAGCCCCAGCATTTT. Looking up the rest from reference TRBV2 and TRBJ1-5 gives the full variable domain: EPEVTQTPSHQVTQMGQEVILRCVPISNHLYFYWYRQILGQKVEFLVSFYNNEISEKSEIFDDQFSVERPDGSNFTLKIRSTKLEDSAMYFCASSTDSYNQPQHFGDGTRLSIL.

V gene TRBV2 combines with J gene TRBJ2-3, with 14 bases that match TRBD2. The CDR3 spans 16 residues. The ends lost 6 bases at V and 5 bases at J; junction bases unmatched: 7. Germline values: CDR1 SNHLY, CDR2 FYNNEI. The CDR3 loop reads CASRRLAGGPRDTQYF. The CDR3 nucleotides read TGTGCCAGCAGGCGACTAGCGGGAGGGCCAAGAGATACGCAGTATTTT.

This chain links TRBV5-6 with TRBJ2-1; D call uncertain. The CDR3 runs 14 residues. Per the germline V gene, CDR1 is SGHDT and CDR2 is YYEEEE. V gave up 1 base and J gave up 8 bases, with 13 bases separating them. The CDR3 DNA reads TGTGCCAGCAGCTTGTTCCCGGGTCTGGATGAGCAGTTCTTC. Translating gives CASSLFPGLDEQFF.

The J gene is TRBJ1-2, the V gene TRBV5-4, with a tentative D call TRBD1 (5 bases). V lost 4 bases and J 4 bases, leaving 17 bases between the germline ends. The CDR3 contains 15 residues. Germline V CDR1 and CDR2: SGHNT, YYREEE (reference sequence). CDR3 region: CASSPSVGGGYGYTF. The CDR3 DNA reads TGTGCCAGCAGCCCCTCCGTGGGGGGAGGCTATGGCTACACCTTC.

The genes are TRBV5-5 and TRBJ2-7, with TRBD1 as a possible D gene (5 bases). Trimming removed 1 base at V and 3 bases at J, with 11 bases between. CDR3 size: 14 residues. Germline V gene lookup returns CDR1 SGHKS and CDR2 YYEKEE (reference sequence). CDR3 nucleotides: TGTGCCAGCAGCTTGTTTGTCAGGGTCTACGAGCAGTACTTC. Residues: CASSLFVRVYEQYF.

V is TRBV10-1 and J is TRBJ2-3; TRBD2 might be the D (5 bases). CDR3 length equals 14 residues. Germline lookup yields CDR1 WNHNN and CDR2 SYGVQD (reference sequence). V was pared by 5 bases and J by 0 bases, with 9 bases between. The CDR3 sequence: CASSWGVSTDTQYF. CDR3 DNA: TGCGCCAGCAGTTGGGGAGTGAGCACAGATACGCAGTATTTT.

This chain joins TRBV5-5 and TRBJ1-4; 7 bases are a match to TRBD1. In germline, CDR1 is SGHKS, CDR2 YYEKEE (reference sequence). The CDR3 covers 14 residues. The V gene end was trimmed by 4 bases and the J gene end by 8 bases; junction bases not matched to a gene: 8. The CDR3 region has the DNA TGTGCCAGCAGCAGGACAGGATTAGGCGAAAAACTGTTTTTT. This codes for CASSRTGLGEKLFF.

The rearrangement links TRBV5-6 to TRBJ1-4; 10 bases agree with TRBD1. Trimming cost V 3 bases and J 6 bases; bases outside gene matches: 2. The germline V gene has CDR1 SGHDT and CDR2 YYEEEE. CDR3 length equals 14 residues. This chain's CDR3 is CASSSGTGDEKLFF. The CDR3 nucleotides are TGTGCCAGCAGCTCCGGGACAGGGGATGAAAAACTGTTTTTT.

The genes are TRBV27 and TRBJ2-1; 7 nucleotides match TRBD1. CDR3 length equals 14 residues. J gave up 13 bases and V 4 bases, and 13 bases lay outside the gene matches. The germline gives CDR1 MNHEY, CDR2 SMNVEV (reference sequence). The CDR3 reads CASSSIRDSRGQFF. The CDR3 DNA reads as TGTGCCAGCAGTTCCATCCGGGACAGTAGGGGTCAGTTCTTC.